A selection of T cell receptor beta chains follows, all from one sample in a study of cytomegalovirus exposure and HLA in healthy donors. Some clones are missing from TCRdb's copy, which holds only in-frame ones; the method was immunoSEQ multiplex PCR. The data hold some 180,000 clones, with about three quarters observed a single time. Sequencing was carried out using PBMCs. These receptors all come from a woman aged 60-70 years in good health and CMV-seropositive. CDR3s include the opening cysteine and the closing phenylalanine or tryptophan. Each record gives: V gene, clone size, J gene, D gene, CDR3 protein, CDR3 DNA. D genes are given only for firm matches. The listing skips clone size in some rows; elsewhere it reads once, few, many or a size class.

TRBV27	-	TRBJ1-2	TRBD1	CASSLTGEYGYTF	TGTGCCAGCAGTTTAACAGGGGAGTATGGCTACACCTTC
TRBV9	once	TRBJ2-3	TRBD1	CASSPHFPTGQGSTDTQYF	TGTGCCAGCAGCCCTCACTTCCCAACGGGACAGGGCAGCACAGATACGCAGTATTTT
TRBV7-2	-	TRBJ2-1	-	CASRAPGREGSEQFF	TGTGCCAGCAGAGCCCCCGGGCGGGAAGGGAGTGAGCAGTTCTTC
TRBV30	few	TRBJ1-5	TRBD1	CAWSVRWGQPNQPQHF	TGTGCCTGGAGTGTACGATGGGGACAGCCCAATCAGCCCCAGCATTTT
TRBV10-3	-	TRBJ1-5	-	CAITENSNQPQHF	TGTGCCATCACAGAAAATAGCAATCAGCCCCAGCATTTT
TRBV2	once	TRBJ2-1	-	CASSYGLNNEQFF	TGTGCCAGCAGTTACGGACTAAACAATGAGCAGTTCTTC
TRBV2	-	TRBJ1-5	-	CASKDWSNQPQHF	TGTGCCAGCAAGGACTGGAGCAATCAGCCCCAGCATTTT
TRBV5-8	-	TRBJ1-4	TRBD1	CASSSGTGLFNEKLFF	TGTGCCAGCAGCTCCGGGACAGGCTTGTTTAATGAAAAACTGTTTTTT
TRBV5-5	-	TRBJ1-2	-	CASSIFGGRGFNYGYTF	TGTGCCAGCAGCATCTTCGGAGGTCGGGGGTTCAACTATGGCTACACCTTC
TRBV9	once	TRBJ2-1	TRBD1	CASSAGQGNYNEQFF	TGTGCCAGCAGCGCCGGACAGGGAAACTACAATGAGCAGTTCTTC
TRBV28	-	TRBJ2-7	TRBD1	CASSSGQDYEQYF	TGTGCCAGCAGTTCCGGACAGGACTACGAGCAGTACTTC
TRBV5-6	-	TRBJ1-5	TRBD1	CASSLTGGPNQPQHF	TGTGCCAGCAGCTTGACAGGGGGCCCCAATCAGCCCCAGCATTTT
TRBV11-2	few	TRBJ1-1	-	CASSFQLSGERAFF	TGTGCCAGCAGCTTCCAGTTATCAGGGGAGCGCGCTTTCTTT
TRBV2	-	TRBJ1-2	-	CASSVQGGGLYGYTF	TGTGCCAGCAGTGTACAGGGAGGGGGGCTCTATGGCTACACCTTC
TRBV27	-	TRBJ1-5	TRBD1	CASSPTGTGDIWVQHF	TGTGCCAGCAGCCCAACCGGGACAGGGGACATTTGGGTCCAGCATTTT
TRBV7-2	-	TRBJ1-5	-	CASSFDSQNQPQHF	TGTGCCAGCAGCTTCGACAGCCAAAATCAGCCCCAGCATTTT
TRBV28	-	TRBJ2-1	-	CASSSDLGLSYNEQFF	TGTGCCAGCAGTTCCGACCTCGGACTTTCCTACAATGAGCAGTTCTTC
TRBV18	-	TRBJ2-1	TRBD2	CASSPGSGGDNEQFF	TGTGCCAGCTCACCAGGGAGCGGGGGGGACAATGAGCAGTTCTTC
TRBV5-1	few	TRBJ2-5	-	CASSSLGRETQYF	TGCGCCAGCAGCTCGCTGGGGCGGGAGACCCAGTACTTC
TRBV2	-	TRBJ2-7	TRBD1	CASSEGGGQGAWEQYF	TGTGCCAGCAGTGAAGGGGGGGGACAGGGGGCGTGGGAGCAGTACTTC
TRBV5-1	-	TRBJ2-3	TRBD2	CASSPGAGTSGRLSTDTQYF	TGCGCCAGCAGCCCAGGGGCCGGGACTAGCGGGAGGCTTAGCACAGATACGCAGTATTTT
TRBV19	-	TRBJ1-2	-	CASSISYNYGYTF	TGTGCCAGTAGTATTTCTTATAACTATGGCTACACCTTC
TRBV2	-	TRBJ1-2	-	CATSGGRPGYTF	TGTGCCACCTCCGGGGGAAGGCCTGGCTACACCTTC
TRBV18	-	TRBJ2-6	-	CASHGQGLGGANVLTF	TGTGCCAGTCACGGTCAGGGCCTTGGTGGGGCCAACGTCCTGACTTTC
TRBV7-9	-	TRBJ2-5	-	CASSIGTGFGEQYF	TGTGCCAGCAGCATAGGTACGGGGTTTGGTGAGCAGTACTTC
TRBV10-3	-	TRBJ1-2	TRBD1	CATWTGAGYGYTF	TGTGCCACCTGGACAGGGGCTGGATATGGCTACACCTTC
TRBV19	-	TRBJ1-1	TRBD1	CASTSQGAVTEAFF	TGTGCCAGTACCTCACAGGGGGCAGTGACTGAAGCTTTCTTT
TRBV7-2	-	TRBJ2-5	TRBD2	CASSYSGGAQETQYF	TGTGCCAGCAGCTATAGCGGGGGGGCCCAAGAGACCCAGTACTTC
TRBV5-1	-	TRBJ2-1	-	CASSSSGSSYNEQFF	TGCGCCAGCAGCTCGAGTGGTAGCTCCTACAATGAGCAGTTCTTC
TRBV7-7	-	TRBJ2-2	TRBD2	CASGDESGRPSTGELFF	TGTGCTAGCGGAGACGAAAGCGGGAGGCCAAGCACCGGGGAGCTGTTTTTT
TRBV28	few	TRBJ1-4	-	CASSFGRGSEKLFF	TGTGCCAGCAGTTTTGGAAGGGGGAGTGAAAAACTGTTTTTT
TRBV18	-	TRBJ2-1	-	CASSPPGVRDEQFF	TGTGCCAGCTCACCACCCGGAGTCCGGGATGAGCAGTTCTTC
TRBV9	-	TRBJ2-5	-	CASSVRLGETQYF	TGTGCCAGCAGCGTGAGACTAGGCGAGACCCAGTACTTC
TRBV18	-	TRBJ1-2	-	CASSPIASYGYTF	TGTGCCAGCTCACCCATAGCCTCCTATGGCTACACCTTC
TRBV7-7	-	TRBJ1-1	-	CASSLASSTEAFF	TGTGCCAGCAGCTTAGCGTCCTCCACTGAAGCTTTCTTT
TRBV5-6	-	TRBJ2-1	TRBD1	CASSFFDRVDEQFF	TGTGCCAGCAGCTTTTTTGACAGGGTGGATGAGCAGTTCTTC
TRBV9	-	TRBJ1-1	-	CASRTEPNTEAFF	TGTGCCAGCCGTACAGAACCCAACACTGAAGCTTTCTTT
TRBV19	-	TRBJ2-7	TRBD1	CASSILDRAGYEQYF	TGTGCCAGTAGTATCCTCGACAGGGCTGGGTACGAGCAGTACTTC
TRBV28	once	TRBJ1-3	-	CASSGDLRAGNTIYF	TGTGCCAGCAGTGGGGATTTGCGGGCTGGAAACACCATATATTTT
TRBV9	-	TRBJ1-1	TRBD1	CASSVAGQVSTEAFF	TGTGCCAGCAGCGTAGCTGGACAGGTAAGCACTGAAGCTTTCTTT
TRBV6-5	few	TRBJ2-5	TRBD2	CASSVLAGSQETQYF	TGTGCCAGCAGTGTACTAGCGGGAAGCCAAGAGACCCAGTACTTC
TRBV23-1	-	TRBJ1-2	-	CASSRGVFGYTF	TGCGCCAGCAGTCGAGGTGTCTTTGGCTACACCTTC
TRBV7-3	-	TRBJ2-1	-	CASSLQLNNEQFF	TGTGCCAGCAGCTTACAACTTAACAATGAGCAGTTCTTC
TRBV27	-	TRBJ2-5	TRBD2	CASSLSWGRVMETQYF	TGTGCCAGCAGTTTATCGTGGGGGAGGGTGATGGAGACCCAGTACTTC
TRBV28	-	TRBJ1-3	-	CASSPGGLSGNTIYF	TGTGCCAGCAGTCCGGGGGGACTCTCTGGAAACACCATATATTTT
TRBV15	-	TRBJ2-5	-	CATSPGQGSEETQYF	TGTGCCACCAGCCCAGGGCAGGGTTCGGAAGAGACCCAGTACTTC
TRBV4-2	-	TRBJ2-7	-	CASSQGPRADEQYF	TGTGCCAGCAGCCAAGGACCCAGGGCCGACGAGCAGTACTTC
TRBV6-5	-	TRBJ2-3	-	CASSYPGTDTQYF	TGTGCCAGCAGTTATCCCGGGACAGATACGCAGTATTTT
TRBV27	-	TRBJ2-5	TRBD2	CASGGGGAGETQYF	TGTGCCAGCGGGGGCGGGGGGGCGGGGGAGACCCAGTACTTC